This T cell receptor beta chain originates from a study of response to subunit inactivated influenza vaccine. Whole-study findings and limits: Each seasonal flu vaccination may recruit only limited new T cells, authors suggested.

Comments on this clonotype: Its antigen is currently unknown.

TCRdb ran MiXCR on the RT-PCR reads and lists one entry per CDR3 protein. The sample yields more than 400,000 distinct CDR3 sequences, about 10% seen once. The CDR3 sequence is 20 residues long. Germline loops: CDR1 SGHAT, CDR2 FQNNGV. The J segment lost 8 bases and the V segment lost 1 base, leaving 19 bases of the junction unmatched. The chain couples TRBV11-2 to TRBJ2-1; 11 nucleotides align to TRBD2. The clonotype was recovered from a man aged 45-65 years who received an inactivated influenza vaccine. Here the sequenced sample was PBMCs from blood, taken roughly 45 days after vaccination. CDR3 bases: TGTGCCAGCAGCTTAGGTTTCCGGGTTGCGAGACTAGCGGGGAGCGATGAGCAGTTCTTC. Translated, it gives CASSLGFRVARLAGSDEQFF.